Sequencing of this T cell receptor beta chain was carried out in a study of T cell changes during pregnancy in multiple sclerosis. The germline CDR1 and CDR2 sequences are GTSNPN and SVGIG (reference sequence). This CDR3 contains 15 residues. Trimming pared 5 bases from V and 0 bases from J, leaving 14 bases between. The method was immunoSEQ multiplex PCR; TCRdb's version includes in-frame clones alone and lacks a portion of them. The data contain about 92,000 clones, approximately 92% of them seen just once; the ten biggest clones take up 2.6%. The V gene is TRBV30, the J gene TRBJ1-3; weak D call: TRBD1 (5 bases). The TCR sequence derives from a female donor with multiple sclerosis, enrolled in a pregnancy study. This sample comprised peripheral blood, obtained in the first trimester of pregnancy. The CDR3 loop reads CAWETGPNSGNTIYF. CDR3 nucleotides: TGTGCCTGGGAAACAGGACCAAACTCTGGAAACACCATATATTTT.